This entry concerns a single T cell receptor (beta chain). Profiling relied on immunoSEQ multiplex PCR, and the TCRdb table lists in-frame clones only, not all of them. In the table there are about 150,000 clones, approximately 86% of which are singletons. This sample is drawn from a study of cytomegalovirus exposure and HLA in healthy donors. The germline V gene has CDR1 SGHTA and CDR2 FQGTGA. This CDR3 spans 16 amino acids. V lost 5 bases, J lost 4 bases, and 13 bases stayed unmatched. This TCR was sampled from a man between 18 and 29 years old in good health and CMV-seropositive. This rearrangement joins TRBV7-3 to TRBJ2-5; 7 bases agree with TRBD2. Sample: PBMCs. CDR3 loop: CASSRWGSGAAETQYF. The DNA of the CDR3 is TGTGCCAGCAGCCGTTGGGGGAGCGGGGCCGCAGAGACCCAGTACTTC.